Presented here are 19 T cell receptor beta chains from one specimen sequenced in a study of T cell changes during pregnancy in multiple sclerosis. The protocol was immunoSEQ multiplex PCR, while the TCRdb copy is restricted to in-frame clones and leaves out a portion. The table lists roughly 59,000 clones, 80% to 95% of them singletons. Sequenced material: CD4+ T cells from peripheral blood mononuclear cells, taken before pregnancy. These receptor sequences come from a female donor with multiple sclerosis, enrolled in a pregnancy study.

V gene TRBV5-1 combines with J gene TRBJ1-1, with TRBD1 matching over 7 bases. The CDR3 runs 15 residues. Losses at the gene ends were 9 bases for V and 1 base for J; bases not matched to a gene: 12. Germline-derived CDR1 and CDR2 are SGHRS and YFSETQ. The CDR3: CATKPGQITNTEAFF. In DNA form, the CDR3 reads TGCGCCACCAAACCGGGACAGATTACGAACACTGAAGCTTTCTTT.

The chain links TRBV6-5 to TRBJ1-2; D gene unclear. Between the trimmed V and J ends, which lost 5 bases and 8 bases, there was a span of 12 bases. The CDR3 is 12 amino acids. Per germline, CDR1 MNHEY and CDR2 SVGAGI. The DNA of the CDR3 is TGTGCCAGCAGTCCTTCTCCGGGGGGCTACACCTTC. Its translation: CASSPSPGGYTF.

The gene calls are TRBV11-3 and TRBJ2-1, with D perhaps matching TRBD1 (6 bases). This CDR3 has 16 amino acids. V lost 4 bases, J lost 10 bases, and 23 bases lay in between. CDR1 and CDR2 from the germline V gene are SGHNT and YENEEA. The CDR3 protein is CASSSEGHVLSGEQFF. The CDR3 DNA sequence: TGTGCCAGCAGCTCCGAGGGACACGTCCTATCGGGGGAGCAGTTCTTC. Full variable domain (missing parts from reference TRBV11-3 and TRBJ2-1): EAGVVQSPRYKIIEKKQPVAFWCNPISGHNTLYWYLQNLGQGPELLIRYENEEAVDDSQLPKDRFSAERLKGVDSTLKIQPAELGDSAVYLCASSSEGHVLSGEQFFGPGTRLTVL.

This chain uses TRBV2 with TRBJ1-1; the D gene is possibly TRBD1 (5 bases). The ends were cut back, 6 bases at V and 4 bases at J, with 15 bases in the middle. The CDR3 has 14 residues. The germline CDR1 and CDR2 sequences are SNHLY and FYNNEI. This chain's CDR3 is CASRRGAGTTEAFF. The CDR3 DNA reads TGTGCCAGCAGGCGCGGGGCAGGAACCACTGAAGCTTTCTTT.

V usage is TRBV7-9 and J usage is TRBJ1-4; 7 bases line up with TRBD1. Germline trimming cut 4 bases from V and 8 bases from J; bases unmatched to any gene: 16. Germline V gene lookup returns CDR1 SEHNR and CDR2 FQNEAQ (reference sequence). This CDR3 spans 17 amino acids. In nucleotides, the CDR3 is TGTGCCAGCAGCTCGCTGGGGGAACAGGGGAGACGAGAAAAACTGTTTTTT. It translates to CASSSLGEQGRREKLFF.

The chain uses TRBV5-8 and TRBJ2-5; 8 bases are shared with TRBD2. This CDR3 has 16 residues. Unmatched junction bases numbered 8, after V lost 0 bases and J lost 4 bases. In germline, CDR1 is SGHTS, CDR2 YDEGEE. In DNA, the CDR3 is TGTGCCAGCAGCTTGGCCGGGGGGGGGCGAGGAGAGACCCAGTACTTC. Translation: CASSLAGGGRGETQYF.

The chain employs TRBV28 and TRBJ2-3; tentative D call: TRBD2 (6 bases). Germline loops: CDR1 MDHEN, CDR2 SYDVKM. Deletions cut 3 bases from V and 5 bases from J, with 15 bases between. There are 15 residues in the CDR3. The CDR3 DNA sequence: TGTGCCAGCAGTTTGAACAGCCCCGGGAGAGATACGCAGTATTTT. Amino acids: CASSLNSPGRDTQYF.

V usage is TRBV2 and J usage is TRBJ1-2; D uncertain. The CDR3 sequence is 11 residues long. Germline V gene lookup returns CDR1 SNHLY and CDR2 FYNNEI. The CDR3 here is CAEAPSYGYTF. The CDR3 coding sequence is TGTGCAGAGGCGCCGAGCTATGGCTACACCTTC.

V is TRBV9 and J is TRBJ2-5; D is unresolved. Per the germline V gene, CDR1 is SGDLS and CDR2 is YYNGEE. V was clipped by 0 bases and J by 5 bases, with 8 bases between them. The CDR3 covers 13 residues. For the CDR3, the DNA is TGTGCCAGCAGCGTAGTTGGAGCCGAGACCCAGTACTTC. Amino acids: CASSVVGAETQYF.

In DNA, the CDR3 is TGTGCCAGCAGCCTCGGGGTGAGGGGGCGACCAAAACTGTTTTTT. It encodes CASSLGVRGRPKLFF. The rearrangement uses TRBV7-9 and TRBJ1-4, with 7 positions matching TRBD1. The CDR3 extends over 15 amino acids. V trimming: 5 bases; J trimming: 10 bases; junction bases outside the gene matches: 13. Germline V gene lookup returns CDR1 SEHNR and CDR2 FQNEAQ (reference sequence). Looking up the rest from reference TRBV7-9 and TRBJ1-4 gives the full variable domain: DTGVSQNPRHKITKRGQNVTFRCDPISEHNRLYWYRQTLGQGPEFLTYFQNEAQLEKSRLLSDRFSAERPKGSFSTLEIQRTEQGDSAMYLCASSLGVRGRPKLFFGSGTQLSVL.

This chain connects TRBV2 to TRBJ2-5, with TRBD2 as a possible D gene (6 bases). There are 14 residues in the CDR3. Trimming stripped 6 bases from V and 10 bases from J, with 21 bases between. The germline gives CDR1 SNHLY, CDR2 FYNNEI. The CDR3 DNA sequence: TGTGCCAGCAGATCCCAAGGCGTGGGGGGTTACCAGTACTTC. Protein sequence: CASRSQGVGGYQYF.

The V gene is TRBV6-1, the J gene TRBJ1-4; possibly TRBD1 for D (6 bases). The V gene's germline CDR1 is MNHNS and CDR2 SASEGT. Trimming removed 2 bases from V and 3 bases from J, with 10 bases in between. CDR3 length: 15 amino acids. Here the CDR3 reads CASSELGGANEKLFF. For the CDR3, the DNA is TGTGCCAGCAGTGAATTAGGGGGAGCTAATGAAAAACTGTTTTTT.

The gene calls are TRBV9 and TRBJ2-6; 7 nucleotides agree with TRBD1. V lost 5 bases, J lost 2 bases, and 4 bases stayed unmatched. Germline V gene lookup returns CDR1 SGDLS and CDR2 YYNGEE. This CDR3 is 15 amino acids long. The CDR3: CASRGRGTGANVLTF. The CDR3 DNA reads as TGTGCCAGCAGAGGCAGGGGGACTGGGGCCAACGTCCTGACTTTC.

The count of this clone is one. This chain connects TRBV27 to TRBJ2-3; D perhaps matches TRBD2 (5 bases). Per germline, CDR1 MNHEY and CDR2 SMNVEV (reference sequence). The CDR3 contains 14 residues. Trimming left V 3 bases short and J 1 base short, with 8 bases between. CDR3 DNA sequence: TGTGCCAGCAGTTTGCGAGGGCGCACAGATACGCAGTATTTT. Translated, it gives CASSLRGRTDTQYF.

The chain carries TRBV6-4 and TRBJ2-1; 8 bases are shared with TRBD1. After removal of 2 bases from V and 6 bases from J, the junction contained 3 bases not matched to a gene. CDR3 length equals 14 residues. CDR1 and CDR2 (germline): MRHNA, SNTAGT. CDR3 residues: CASSDAQGANEQFF. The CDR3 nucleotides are TGTGCCAGCAGTGACGCCCAGGGGGCCAATGAGCAGTTCTTC.

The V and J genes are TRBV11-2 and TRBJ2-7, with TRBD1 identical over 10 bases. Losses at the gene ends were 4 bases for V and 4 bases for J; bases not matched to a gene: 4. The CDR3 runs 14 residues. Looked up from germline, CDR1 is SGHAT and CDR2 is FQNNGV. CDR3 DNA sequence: TGTGCCAGCAGCTCGACAGGGGGCTATTACGAGCAGTACTTC. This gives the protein CASSSTGGYYEQYF.

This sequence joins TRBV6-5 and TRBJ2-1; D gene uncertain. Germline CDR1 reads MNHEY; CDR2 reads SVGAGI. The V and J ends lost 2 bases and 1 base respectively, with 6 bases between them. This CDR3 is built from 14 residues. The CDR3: CASSYERSYNEQFF. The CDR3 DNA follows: TGTGCCAGCAGTTACGAGCGATCCTACAATGAGCAGTTCTTC.

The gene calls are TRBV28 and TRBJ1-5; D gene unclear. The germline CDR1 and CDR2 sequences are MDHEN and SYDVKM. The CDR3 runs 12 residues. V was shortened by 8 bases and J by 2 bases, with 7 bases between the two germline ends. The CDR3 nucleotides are TGTGCCAGCTGCGGGGGCAATCAGCCCCAGCATTTT. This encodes CASCGGNQPQHF.

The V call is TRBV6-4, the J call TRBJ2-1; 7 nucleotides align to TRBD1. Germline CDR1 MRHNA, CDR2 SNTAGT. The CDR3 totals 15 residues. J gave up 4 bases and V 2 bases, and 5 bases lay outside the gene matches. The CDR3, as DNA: TGTGCCAGCAGTGACACAGGGGCTCTGTACAATGAGCAGTTCTTC. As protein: CASSDTGALYNEQFF.